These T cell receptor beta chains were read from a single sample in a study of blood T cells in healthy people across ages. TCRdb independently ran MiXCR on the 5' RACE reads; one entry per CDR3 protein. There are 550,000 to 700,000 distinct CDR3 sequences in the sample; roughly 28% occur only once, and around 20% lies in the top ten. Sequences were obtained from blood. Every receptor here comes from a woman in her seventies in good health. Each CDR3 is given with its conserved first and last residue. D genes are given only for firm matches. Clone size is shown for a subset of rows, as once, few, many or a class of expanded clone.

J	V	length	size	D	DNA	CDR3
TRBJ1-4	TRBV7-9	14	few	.	TGTGCCAGCAGCTCGTCGGCCCGGGGGGAAAAACTGTTTTTT	CASSSSARGEKLFF
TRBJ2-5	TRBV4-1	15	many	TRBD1	TGCGCCAGCAGCCTGGGGGACAGGGACCAAGAGACCCAGTACTTC	CASSLGDRDQETQYF
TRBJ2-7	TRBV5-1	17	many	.	TGCGCCAGCAGCCCCCTCCCTTTACGCATGTCCTTCTACGAGCAGTACTTC	CASSPLPLRMSFYEQYF
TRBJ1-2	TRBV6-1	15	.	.	TGTGCCAGCAGTGCAGGACGGGTCGTTATCTATGGCTACACCTTC	CASSAGRVVIYGYTF
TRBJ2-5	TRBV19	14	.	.	TGTGCCAGTAGTATCGCAGGGGAGGAGGAGACCCAGTACTTC	CASSIAGEEETQYF
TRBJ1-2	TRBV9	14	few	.	TGTGCCAGCAGCCCCGGAGGGCACTCGGATGGCTACACCTTC	CASSPGGHSDGYTF
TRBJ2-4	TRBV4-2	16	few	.	TGTGCCAGCAGCCCTTTCGGGGCGGTAGCCAAAAACATTCAGTACTTC	CASSPFGAVAKNIQYF
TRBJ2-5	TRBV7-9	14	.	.	TGTGCCAGCGGGTACAACCAAATCCAAGAGACCCAGTACTTC	CASGYNQIQETQYF
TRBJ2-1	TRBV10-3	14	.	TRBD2	TGTGCCATTTCAAGCGGGGGAGGGAACAATGAGCAGTTCTTC	CAISSGGGNNEQFF
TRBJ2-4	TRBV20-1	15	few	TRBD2	TGCAGTGCTAGAGATAGTCGGGGGGTCCCGAACATTCAGTACTTC	CSARDSRGVPNIQYF
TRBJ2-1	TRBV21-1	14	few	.	TGTGCCAGCAACACTAGCGGAACCTACAATGAGCAGTTCTTC	CASNTSGTYNEQFF
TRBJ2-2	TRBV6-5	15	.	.	TGTGCCAGCAAGAGGGACGGGAGGAACACCGGGGAGCTGTTTTTT	CASKRDGRNTGELFF
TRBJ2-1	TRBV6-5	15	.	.	TGTGCCAGCAAACTGGACCAGAGCTCCTACAATGAGCAGTTCTTC	CASKLDQSSYNEQFF
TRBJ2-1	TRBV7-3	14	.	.	TGTGCCAGCATCCCGTTTGGGGAGATCAATGAGCAGTTCTTC	CASIPFGEINEQFF
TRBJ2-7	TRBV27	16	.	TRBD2	TGTGCCAGCAGTGGGACTAGCGCGCCCCGTGACGACGAGCAGTACTTC	CASSGTSAPRDDEQYF
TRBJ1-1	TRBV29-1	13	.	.	TGCAGCGTTCAAACGGGCGGCGGGGGAGAAGCTTTCTTT	CSVQTGGGGEAFF
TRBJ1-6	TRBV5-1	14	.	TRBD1	TGCGCCAGCAGTACCGGACAGGGCCGATCACCCCTCCACTTT	CASSTGQGRSPLHF
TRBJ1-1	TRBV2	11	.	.	TGTGCCAGCAGCGCAAACACTGAAGCTTTCTTT	CASSANTEAFF
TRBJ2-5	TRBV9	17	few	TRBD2	TGTGCCAGCAGCTTCGGGACTAGCGGGGGTTCCCAAGAGACCCAGTACTTC	CASSFGTSGGSQETQYF
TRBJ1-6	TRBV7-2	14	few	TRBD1	TGTGCCAGCAGCCAGACAGGGGGGCGTTCACCCCTCCACTTT	CASSQTGGRSPLHF
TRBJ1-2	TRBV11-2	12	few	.	TGTGCCAGCAGCGGACAGATCTATGGCTACACCTTC	CASSGQIYGYTF
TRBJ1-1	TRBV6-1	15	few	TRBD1	TGTGCCAGCAGACGGGACAGGGCTTCGTCGACTGAAGCTTTCTTT	CASRRDRASSTEAFF
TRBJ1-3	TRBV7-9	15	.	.	TGTGCCAGCAGGTCTCACAGGGACTCTGGAAACACCATATATTTT	CASRSHRDSGNTIYF
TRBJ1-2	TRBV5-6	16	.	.	TGTGCCAGCAGCTTACAAACAGGGAGAGACACGTATGGCTACACCTTC	CASSLQTGRDTYGYTF
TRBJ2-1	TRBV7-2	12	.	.	TGTGCCAGCAGCTTTTTCGAAAATGAGCAGTTCTTC	CASSFFENEQFF
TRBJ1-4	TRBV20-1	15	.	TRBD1	TGCAGTGCCTTCGACTCAGGGGGCGGAAGTGAAAAACTGTTTTTT	CSAFDSGGGSEKLFF
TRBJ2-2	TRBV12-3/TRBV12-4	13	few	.	TGTGCCAGCAGTCTCGCCAGGGCCGGGGAGCTGTTTTTT	CASSLARAGELFF
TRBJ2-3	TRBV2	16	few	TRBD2	TGTGCCAGCAGTGGAGGACTAGCGGGGGCGGGAGATACGCAGTATTTT	CASSGGLAGAGDTQYF
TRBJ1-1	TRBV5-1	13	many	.	TGCGCCAGCAGCTTAGGGGGATGGACTGAAGCTTTCTTT	CASSLGGWTEAFF
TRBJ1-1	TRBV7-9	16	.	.	TGTGCCAGCAGCTTAGGAGCAAGGGCGTGGGACACTGAAGCTTTCTTT	CASSLGARAWDTEAFF
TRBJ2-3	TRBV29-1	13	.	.	TGCAGCGCCGAAACGCCATTCACAGATACGCAGTATTTT	CSAETPFTDTQYF
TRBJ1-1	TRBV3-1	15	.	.	TGTGCCAGCAGCCAAGTTTACGTGGGGGCGACTGGAGCTTTCTTT	CASSQVYVGATGAFF
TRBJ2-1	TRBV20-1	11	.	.	TGCAGTGCTAGTGGCCCGTCTGAGCAGTTCTTC	CSASGPSEQFF
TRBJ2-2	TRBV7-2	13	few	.	TGTGCCAGCAGCTTAGATTACACCGGGGAGCTGTTTTTT	CASSLDYTGELFF
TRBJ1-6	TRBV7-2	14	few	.	TGTGCCAGCAGCCCTGTCGGGGCTCGTTCACCCCTCCACTTT	CASSPVGARSPLHF
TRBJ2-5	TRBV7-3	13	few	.	TGTGCCAGCAGCTTAACTCCACGAGAGACCCAGTACTTC	CASSLTPRETQYF
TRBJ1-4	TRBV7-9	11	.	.	TGTGCCAGCAGCGCCGCGGGTCATCTGTTTTTT	CASSAAGHLFF
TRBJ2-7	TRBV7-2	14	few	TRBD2	TGTGCCAGCAGCGCAGCGGGGGCAGGGTACGAGCAGTACTTC	CASSAAGAGYEQYF
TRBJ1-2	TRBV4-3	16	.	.	TGCGCCAGCAGCCAAGTTCAAGGTGGGGCCGTTGGTGGCTACACCTTC	CASSQVQGGAVGGYTF
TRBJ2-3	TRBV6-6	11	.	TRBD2	TGCGCCGGGGGGGGATCGGATACGCAGTATTTT	CAGGGSDTQYF